This T cell receptor (beta chain) appears in the sequencing data of a study of T cell responses to AZD1222 COVID-19 vaccine. Assay used: immunoSEQ multiplex PCR; TCRdb lists only in-frame clones, some missing. The sample includes about 120,000 clones, roughly 91% seen only once; the top ten take more than 4.5%. Germline CDR1 reads LGHNA; CDR2 reads YSLEER. Trimming removed 0 bases from V and 1 base from J, with 10 bases in between. The length of the CDR3 is 16 residues. Study-wide points: Only 5 or 6 AZD1222 recipients tested seropositive at baseline. With two AZD1222 doses given, Spike-specific TCR breadth and depth both rose. White British ancestry dominated among donors, who included more females, and clonal diversity was possibly underestimated.

To note about this clone: The antigen remains unidentified. Other DNA sequences in the same sample also yield this CDR3.

The specimen comprised peripheral blood, sampled 28 days after the second AZD1222 dose. J is TRBJ1-3 and V is TRBV4-3, with D maybe TRBD1 (6 bases). This clonotype was sampled from an adult who received the AZD1222 COVID-19 vaccine. CDR3 bases: TGCGCCAGCAGCCAAGATCCTAGGGGGTCTGGAAACACCATATATTTT. Protein: CASSQDPRGSGNTIYF.